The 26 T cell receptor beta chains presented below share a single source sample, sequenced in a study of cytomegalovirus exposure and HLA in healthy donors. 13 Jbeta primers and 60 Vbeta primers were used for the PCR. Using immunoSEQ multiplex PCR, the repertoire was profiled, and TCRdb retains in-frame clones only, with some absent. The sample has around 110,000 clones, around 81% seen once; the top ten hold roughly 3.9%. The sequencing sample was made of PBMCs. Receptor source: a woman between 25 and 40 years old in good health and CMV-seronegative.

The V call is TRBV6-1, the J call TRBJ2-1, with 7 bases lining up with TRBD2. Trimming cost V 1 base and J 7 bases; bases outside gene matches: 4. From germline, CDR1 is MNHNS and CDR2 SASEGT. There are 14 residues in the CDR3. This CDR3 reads CASSEGGGTNEQFF. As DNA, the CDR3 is TGTGCCAGCAGTGAAGGGGGAGGGACGAATGAGCAGTTCTTC.

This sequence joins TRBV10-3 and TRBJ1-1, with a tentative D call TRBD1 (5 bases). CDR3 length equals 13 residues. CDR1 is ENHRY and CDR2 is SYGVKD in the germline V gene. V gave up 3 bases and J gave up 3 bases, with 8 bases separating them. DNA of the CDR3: TGTGCCATCAGTGAAGTCAGGGACACTGAAGCTTTCTTT. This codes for CAISEVRDTEAFF.

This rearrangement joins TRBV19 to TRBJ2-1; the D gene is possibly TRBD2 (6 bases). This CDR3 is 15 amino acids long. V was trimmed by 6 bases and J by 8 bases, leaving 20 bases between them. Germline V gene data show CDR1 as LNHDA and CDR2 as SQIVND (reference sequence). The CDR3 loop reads CASRHPGLHIYEQFF. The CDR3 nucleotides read TGTGCCAGTAGGCATCCGGGACTCCATATCTATGAGCAGTTCTTC.

This CDR3 is CASSSWGLGQPQHF. Written as DNA, the CDR3 is TGTGCCAGTAGTAGTTGGGGGCTGGGACAGCCCCAGCATTTT. The chain employs TRBV19 and TRBJ1-5; D might be TRBD1 (6 bases). The CDR3 runs to 14 residues. CDR1 LNHDA and CDR2 SQIVND come from the germline V gene (reference sequence). V lost 4 bases and J lost 7, with 14 bases in between.

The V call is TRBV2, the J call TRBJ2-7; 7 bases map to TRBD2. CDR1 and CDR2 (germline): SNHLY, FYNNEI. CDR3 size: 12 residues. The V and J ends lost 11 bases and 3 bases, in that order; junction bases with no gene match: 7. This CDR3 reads CAVRPSGYEQYF. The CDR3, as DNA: TGTGCCGTAAGGCCTAGCGGCTACGAGCAGTACTTC. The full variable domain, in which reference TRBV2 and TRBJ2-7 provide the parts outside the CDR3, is EPEVTQTPSHQVTQMGQEVILRCVPISNHLYFYWYRQILGQKVEFLVSFYNNEISEKSEIFDDQFSVERPDGSNFTLKIRSTKLEDSAMYFCAVRPSGYEQYFGPGTRLTVT.

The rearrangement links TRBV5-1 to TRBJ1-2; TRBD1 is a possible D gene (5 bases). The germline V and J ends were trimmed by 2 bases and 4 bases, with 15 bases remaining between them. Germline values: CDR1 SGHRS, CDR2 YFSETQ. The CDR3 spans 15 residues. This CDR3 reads CASSFGSQGGYGYTF. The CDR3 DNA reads TGCGCCAGCAGCTTTGGTAGCCAGGGCGGCTATGGCTACACCTTC.

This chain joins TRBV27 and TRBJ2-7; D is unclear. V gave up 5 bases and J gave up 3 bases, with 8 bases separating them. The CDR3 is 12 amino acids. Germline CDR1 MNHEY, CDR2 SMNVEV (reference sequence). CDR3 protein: CASSTLGYEQYF. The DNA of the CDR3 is TGTGCCAGCAGTACCCTAGGCTACGAGCAGTACTTC.

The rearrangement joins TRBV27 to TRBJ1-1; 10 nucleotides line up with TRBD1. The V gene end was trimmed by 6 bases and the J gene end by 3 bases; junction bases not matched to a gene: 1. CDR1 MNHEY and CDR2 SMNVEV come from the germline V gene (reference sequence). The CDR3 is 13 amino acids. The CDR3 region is CASRDRGDTEAFF. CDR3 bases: TGTGCCAGCAGGGACAGGGGGGACACTGAAGCTTTCTTT.

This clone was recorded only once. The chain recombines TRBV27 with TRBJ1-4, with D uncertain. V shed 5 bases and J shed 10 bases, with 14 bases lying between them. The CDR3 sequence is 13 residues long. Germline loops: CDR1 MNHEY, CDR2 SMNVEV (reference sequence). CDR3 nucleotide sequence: TGTGCCAGCAGTCCCTCTAACCGGGGAAAACTGTTTTTT. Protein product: CASSPSNRGKLFF.

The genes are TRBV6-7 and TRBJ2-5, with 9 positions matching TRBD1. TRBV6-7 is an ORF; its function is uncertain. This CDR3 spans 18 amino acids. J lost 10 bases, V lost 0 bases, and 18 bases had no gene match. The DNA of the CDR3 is TGTGCCAGCAGTTACTCGAAACCTGGGACAGGGCCAATGAGACGCCAGTACTTC. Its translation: CASSYSKPGTGPMRRQYF.

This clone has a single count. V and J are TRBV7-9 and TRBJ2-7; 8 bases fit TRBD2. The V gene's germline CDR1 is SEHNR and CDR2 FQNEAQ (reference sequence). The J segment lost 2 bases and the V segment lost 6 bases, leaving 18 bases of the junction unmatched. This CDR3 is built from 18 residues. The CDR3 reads CASRGSSGTFPGPYEQYF. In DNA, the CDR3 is TGTGCCAGCAGAGGGAGTAGCGGGACCTTCCCGGGACCCTACGAGCAGTACTTC.

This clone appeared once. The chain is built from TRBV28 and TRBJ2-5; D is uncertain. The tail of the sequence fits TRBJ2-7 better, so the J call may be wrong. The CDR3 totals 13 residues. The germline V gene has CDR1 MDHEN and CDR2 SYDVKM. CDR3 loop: CASKFYRIYEQYF. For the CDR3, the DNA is TGTGCCAGCAAGTTTTACAGAATCTACGAGCAGTACTTC.

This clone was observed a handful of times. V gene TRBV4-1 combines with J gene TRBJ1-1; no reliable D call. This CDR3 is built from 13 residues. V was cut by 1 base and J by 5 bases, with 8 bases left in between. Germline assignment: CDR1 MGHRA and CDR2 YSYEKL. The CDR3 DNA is TGCGCCAGCAGCCAAGGTGTTACTACTGAAGCTTTCTTT. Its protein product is CASSQGVTTEAFF.

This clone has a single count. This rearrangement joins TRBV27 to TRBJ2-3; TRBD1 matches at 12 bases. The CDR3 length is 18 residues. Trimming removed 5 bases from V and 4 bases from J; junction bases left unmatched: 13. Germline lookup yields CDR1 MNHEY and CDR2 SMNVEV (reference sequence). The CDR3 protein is CASSPAAPGQGASDTQYF. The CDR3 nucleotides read TGTGCCAGCAGTCCCGCGGCCCCGGGACAGGGGGCTTCAGATACGCAGTATTTT.

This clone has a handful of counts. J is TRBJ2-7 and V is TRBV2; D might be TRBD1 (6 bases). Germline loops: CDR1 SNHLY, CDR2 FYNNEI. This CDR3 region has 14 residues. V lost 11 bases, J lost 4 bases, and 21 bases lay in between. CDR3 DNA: TGTGCCTTCAGGGGTGAAGCCGGAGGTTACGAGCAGTACTTC. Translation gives CAFRGEAGGYEQYF.

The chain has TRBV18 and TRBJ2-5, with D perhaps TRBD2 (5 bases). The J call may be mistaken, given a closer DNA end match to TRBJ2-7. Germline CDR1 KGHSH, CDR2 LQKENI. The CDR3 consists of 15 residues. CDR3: CASTLQKVGVNEQYF. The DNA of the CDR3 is TGTGCCAGTACACTCCAAAAAGTGGGAGTCAACGAGCAGTACTTC.

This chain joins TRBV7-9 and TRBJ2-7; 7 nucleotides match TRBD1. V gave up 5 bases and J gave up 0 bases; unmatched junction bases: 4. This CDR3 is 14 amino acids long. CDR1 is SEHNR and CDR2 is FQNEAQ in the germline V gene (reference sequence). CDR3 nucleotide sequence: TGTGCCAGCAGCCGCCGGGACAGCTCCTACGAGCAGTACTTC. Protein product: CASSRRDSSYEQYF. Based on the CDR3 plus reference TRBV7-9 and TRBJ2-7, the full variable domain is DTGVSQNPRHKITKRGQNVTFRCDPISEHNRLYWYRQTLGQGPEFLTYFQNEAQLEKSRLLSDRFSAERPKGSFSTLEIQRTEQGDSAMYLCASSRRDSSYEQYFGPGTRLTVT.

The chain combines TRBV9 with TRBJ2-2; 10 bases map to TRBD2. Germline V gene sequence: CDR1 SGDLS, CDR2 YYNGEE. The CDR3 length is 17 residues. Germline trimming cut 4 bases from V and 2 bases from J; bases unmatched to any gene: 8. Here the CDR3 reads CASSFKSSGGNTGELFF. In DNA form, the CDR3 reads TGTGCCAGCAGCTTTAAATCTAGCGGGGGAAACACCGGGGAGCTGTTTTTT.

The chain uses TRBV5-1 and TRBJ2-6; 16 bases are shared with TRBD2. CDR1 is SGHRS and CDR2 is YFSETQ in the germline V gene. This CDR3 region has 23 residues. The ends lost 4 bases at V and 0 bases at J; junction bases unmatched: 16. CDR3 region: CASSPGGLAGGSGSRSGANVLTF. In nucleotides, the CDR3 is TGCGCCAGCAGCCCGGGGGGACTAGCGGGAGGGTCTGGATCCCGCTCTGGGGCCAACGTCCTGACTTTC.

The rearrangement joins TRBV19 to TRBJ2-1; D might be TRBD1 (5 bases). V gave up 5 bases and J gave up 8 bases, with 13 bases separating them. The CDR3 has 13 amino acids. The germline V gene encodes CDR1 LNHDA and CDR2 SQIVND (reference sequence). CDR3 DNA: TGTGCCAGTAGTGCCACCAGGGTGTATGAGCAGTTCTTC. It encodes CASSATRVYEQFF.

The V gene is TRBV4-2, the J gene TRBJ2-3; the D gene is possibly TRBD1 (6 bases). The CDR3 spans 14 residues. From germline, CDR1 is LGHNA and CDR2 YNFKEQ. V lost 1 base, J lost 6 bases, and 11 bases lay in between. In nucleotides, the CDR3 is TGTGCCAGCAGCCAAGGTATCCAGGGGGATACGCAGTATTTT. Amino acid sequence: CASSQGIQGDTQYF.

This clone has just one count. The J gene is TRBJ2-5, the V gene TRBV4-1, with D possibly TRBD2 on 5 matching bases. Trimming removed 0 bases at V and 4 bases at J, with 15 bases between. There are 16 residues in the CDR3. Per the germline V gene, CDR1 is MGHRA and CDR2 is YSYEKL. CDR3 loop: CASSQETGFGVETQYF. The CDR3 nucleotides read TGCGCCAGCAGCCAAGAGACGGGATTTGGGGTAGAGACCCAGTACTTC.

The CDR3: CAISPGQSVEVQYF. CDR3 in DNA: TGTGCCATCAGCCCGGGACAGTCGGTGGAGGTGCAGTACTTC. The gene calls are TRBV10-3 and TRBJ2-7, with TRBD1 identical over 7 bases. J lost 9 bases, V lost 6 bases, and 14 bases had no gene match. The V gene's germline CDR1 is ENHRY and CDR2 SYGVKD. The CDR3 extends over 14 amino acids.

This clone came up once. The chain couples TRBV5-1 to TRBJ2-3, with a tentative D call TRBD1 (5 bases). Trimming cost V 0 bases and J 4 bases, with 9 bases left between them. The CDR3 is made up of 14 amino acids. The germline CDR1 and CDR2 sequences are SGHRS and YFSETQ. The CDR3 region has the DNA TGCGCCAGCAGCTTGGGACAGTGGGCAGATACGCAGTATTTT. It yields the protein CASSLGQWADTQYF.

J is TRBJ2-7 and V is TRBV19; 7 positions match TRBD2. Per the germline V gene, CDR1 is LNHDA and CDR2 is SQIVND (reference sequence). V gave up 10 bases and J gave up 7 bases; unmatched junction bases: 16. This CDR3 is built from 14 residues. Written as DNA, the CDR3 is TGTGCCACCTCCGGCGGGCTCCCAGCGGGGGAGCAGTACTTC. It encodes CATSGGLPAGEQYF.

The DNA of the CDR3 is TGTGCCAGCAGCTTAGGGACAGGGAGGGAGACCCAGTACTTC. This sequence encodes CASSLGTGRETQYF. This chain joins TRBV7-7 and TRBJ2-5, with 8 bases that match TRBD1. Germline V gene lookup returns CDR1 SSHAT and CDR2 FNYEAQ (reference sequence). J was trimmed by 5 bases and V by 1 base; bases with no gene match: 3. CDR3 length: 14 residues.